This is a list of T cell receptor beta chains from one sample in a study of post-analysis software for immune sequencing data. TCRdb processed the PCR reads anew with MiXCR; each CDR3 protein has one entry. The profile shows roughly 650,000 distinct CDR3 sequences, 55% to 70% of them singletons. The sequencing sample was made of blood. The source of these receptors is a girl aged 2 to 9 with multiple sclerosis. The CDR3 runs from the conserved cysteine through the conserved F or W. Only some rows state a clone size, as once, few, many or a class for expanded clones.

CDR3: CASRVQGSNYGYTF
J: TRBJ1-2
V: TRBV5-1
size: .

CDR3: CASSLSLEDGYTF
J: TRBJ1-2
V: TRBV27
size: .

CDR3: CSAPRAYPADTQYF
J: TRBJ2-3
V: TRBV20-1
size: .

CDR3: CSASYQGGGYTF
J: TRBJ1-2
V: TRBV20-1
size: .

CDR3: CASSLAGAARQFF
J: TRBJ2-1
V: TRBV7-9
size: .

CDR3: CASSGSGQETQYF
J: TRBJ2-5
V: TRBV5-1
size: .

CDR3: CSVQGSRLNTEAFF
J: TRBJ1-1
V: TRBV29-1
size: .

CDR3: CASSTRTGMSEAFF
J: TRBJ1-1
V: TRBV6-6
size: .

CDR3: CASSKGASGDTQYF
J: TRBJ2-3
V: TRBV7-2
size: .

CDR3: CASSLTLARSSYNEQFF
J: TRBJ2-1
V: TRBV28
size: .

CDR3: CSARDPDRGALNVYGYTF
J: TRBJ1-2
V: TRBV20-1
size: few

CDR3: CASSEGDTRTDTQYF
J: TRBJ2-3
V: TRBV7-2
size: few

CDR3: CASSLDRVGEQYF
J: TRBJ2-7
V: TRBV5-1
size: few

CDR3: CASKISGVTDTQYF
J: TRBJ2-3
V: TRBV12-3/TRBV12-4
size: .

CDR3: CASSPEGRGGEQYF
J: TRBJ2-7
V: TRBV7-9
size: .

CDR3: CASSDVGRNYEQYF
J: TRBJ2-7
V: TRBV6-1
size: .

CDR3: CSVVPASGRSNEQFF
J: TRBJ2-1
V: TRBV29-1
size: .

CDR3: CSARRSGTSGSTDTDTQYF
J: TRBJ2-3
V: TRBV20-1
size: once

CDR3: CSARDSHTDTQYF
J: TRBJ2-3
V: TRBV20-1
size: .

CDR3: CASSILAAGYNEQFF
J: TRBJ2-1
V: TRBV5-5
size: .

CDR3: CASSEREGLGETQYF
J: TRBJ2-5
V: TRBV9
size: .

CDR3: CAISEMWERGNEQYF
J: .
V: TRBV10-3
size: .

CDR3: CASSLTGTSGTDTQYF
J: TRBJ2-3
V: TRBV7-2
size: few

CDR3: CSASPTSGVTDTQYF
J: TRBJ2-3
V: TRBV20-1
size: few

CDR3: CAIRDTVAEGYGYTF
J: TRBJ1-2
V: TRBV10-3
size: .

CDR3: CACSWMETQYF
J: TRBJ2-5
V: TRBV7-8
size: .

CDR3: CASSSGALGSYEQYF
J: TRBJ2-7
V: TRBV9
size: .

CDR3: CATRLAGGQETQYF
J: TRBJ2-5
V: TRBV7-9
size: few

CDR3: CASSPTGQGANEQFF
J: TRBJ2-1
V: TRBV5-8
size: .

CDR3: CASSSGLAGVHEQFF
J: TRBJ2-1
V: TRBV7-7
size: few

CDR3: CATSPGAVHQPQHF
J: TRBJ1-5
V: TRBV15
size: .

CDR3: CASSLGTSTATDTQYF
J: TRBJ2-3
V: TRBV7-6
size: .

CDR3: CASSQTGQGARNEQFF
J: TRBJ2-1
V: TRBV3-1
size: few

CDR3: CASSKSTGPGQGYNEQFF
J: TRBJ2-1
V: TRBV6-4
size: .

CDR3: CASSVVQGAREQFF
J: .
V: TRBV9
size: .

CDR3: CASSYLAALGDEQFF
J: TRBJ2-1
V: TRBV7-6
size: once

CDR3: CAGSLRTGLEQYF
J: TRBJ2-7
V: TRBV5-5
size: few

CDR3: CASNPTGFSGANVLTF
J: TRBJ2-6
V: TRBV6-5
size: .

CDR3: CASSLDGRTASTDTQYF
J: TRBJ2-3
V: TRBV11-2
size: few

CDR3: CASSQQSRLYSYEQYF
J: TRBJ2-7
V: TRBV13
size: few

CDR3: CSASSHEQFF
J: TRBJ2-1
V: TRBV29-1
size: .

CDR3: CASSLGWVAANNEQFF
J: TRBJ2-1
V: TRBV12-3/TRBV12-4
size: .

CDR3: CATSRDRQAYGYTF
J: TRBJ1-2
V: TRBV15
size: .

CDR3: CASSLQGGYGYTF
J: TRBJ1-2
V: TRBV12-3/TRBV12-4
size: many

CDR3: CSAALPDRGGVTDTQYF
J: TRBJ2-3
V: TRBV20-1
size: .

CDR3: CSGMGGTSGFSEQFF
J: TRBJ2-1
V: TRBV29-1
size: .

CDR3: CASSLVSGYEQYF
J: TRBJ2-7
V: TRBV5-1
size: few

CDR3: CASSLAGQGAPLPEQYF
J: TRBJ2-7
V: TRBV5-1
size: .

CDR3: CASSLAVLAGGIGTQYF
J: TRBJ2-5
V: TRBV7-2
size: .

CDR3: CSASGRGGAGKYNEQFF
J: TRBJ2-1
V: TRBV20-1
size: .

CDR3: CASSDWTGPNTEAFF
J: TRBJ1-1
V: TRBV6-1
size: few

CDR3: CSVRQVNTEAFF
J: TRBJ1-1
V: TRBV29-1
size: few

CDR3: CASGAGTGANVLTF
J: TRBJ2-6
V: TRBV6-6
size: few

CDR3: CASSVDGRAYNEQFF
J: TRBJ2-1
V: TRBV9
size: .